This is a list of T cell receptor beta chains from one sample in a study of early T cells in non-severe SARS-CoV-2 infection. MiXCR, run by TCRdb on the 5' RACE reads, gives a single entry per CDR3 protein. The sample contains under 90,000 distinct CDR3 sequences, 13% to 15% of which appear only once. Material: whole blood. Every receptor here comes from an adult who was a healthcare worker with PCR-confirmed SARS-CoV-2 infection or an uninfected control (not recorded which). The CDR3 runs from the conserved cysteine through the conserved F or W. A D gene is named only where the DNA matches it firmly. A row's size may be missing; if present it is once, few, many or a size class.

size	D	V	J	length	CDR3	DNA
NA	TRBD2	TRBV5-1	TRBJ2-1	15	CASRPLRGGSDEQFF	TGCGCCAGCAGGCCCCTCCGGGGGGGTTCTGATGAGCAGTTCTTC
many	TRBD1	TRBV11-2	TRBJ1-3	19	CASREIRDRGSVSGNTIYF	TGTGCCAGCAGAGAAATCCGGGACAGGGGATCCGTCTCGGGAAACACCATATATTTT
NA	TRBD1	TRBV4-3	TRBJ2-1	16	CASSQGTGVSYNEQFF	TGCGCCAGCAGCCAAGGAACAGGGGTTTCCTACAATGAGCAGTTCTTC
NA	NA	TRBV10-2	TRBJ1-4	14	CASSETQRGEKLFF	TGCGCCAGCAGTGAGACGCAGAGAGGTGAAAAACTGTTTTTT
NA	NA	TRBV28	TRBJ1-6	12	CASRERGSPLHF	TGTGCCAGCAGGGAAAGGGGTTCACCCCTCCACTTT
NA	TRBD1	TRBV5-1	TRBJ1-1	15	CASSIGQDLGTEAFF	TGCGCCAGCAGCATTGGACAGGACCTCGGAACTGAAGCTTTCTTT
NA	NA	TRBV18	TRBJ1-2	15	CASSPKEAAAYGYTF	TGTGCCAGCTCACCAAAAGAGGCGGCCGCCTATGGCTACACCTTC
NA	TRBD1	TRBV7-2	TRBJ1-1	13	CASSRDRATEAFF	TGTGCCAGCAGCCGGGACAGGGCCACTGAAGCTTTCTTT
few	TRBD1	TRBV28	TRBJ2-7	14	CASRHGDSPYEQYF	TGTGCCAGCAGACATGGGGACAGTCCCTACGAGCAGTACTTC
NA	TRBD1	TRBV9	TRBJ2-7	16	CASSPRPTGVGYEQYF	TGTGCCAGCAGCCCCCGACCGACAGGGGTGGGCTACGAGCAGTACTTC
few	NA	TRBV4-1	TRBJ2-3	15	CASSQDRPQLDTQYF	TGCGCCAGCAGCCAAGACAGACCCCAGCTCGATACGCAGTATTTT
NA	TRBD1	TRBV12-3/TRBV12-4	TRBJ1-1	15	CASRKDRGRNTEAFF	TGTGCCAGCAGAAAGGACAGGGGGCGGAACACTGAAGCTTTCTTT